These 15 T cell receptor beta chains originate from one sample sequenced in a study of cytomegalovirus exposure and HLA in healthy donors. Some clones are missing from TCRdb's copy, which holds only in-frame ones; the method was immunoSEQ multiplex PCR. The sample gives around 260,000 clones, roughly 87% of which show up once; just over 3% is in the top ten. The sequenced sample consisted of PBMCs. The receptor set was obtained from a woman aged 30 to 39 in good health and CMV-seronegative.

In DNA, the CDR3 is TGCAGCGTTGAAGGGAGGACAGGATCGAACACAGATACGCAGTATTTT. Translated: CSVEGRTGSNTDTQYF. J is TRBJ2-3 and V is TRBV29-1, with 7 bases aligning to TRBD1. V lost 1 base, J lost 2 bases, and 9 bases stayed unmatched. The germline gives CDR1 SQVTM, CDR2 ANQGSEA. CDR3 length: 16 amino acids.

The chain employs TRBV6-5 and TRBJ2-7; the match to TRBD2 covers 12 bases. The CDR3 runs to 16 residues. V was pared by 6 bases and J by 4 bases, with 10 bases of the junction left unmatched. The germline V gene encodes CDR1 MNHEY and CDR2 SVGAGI. The CDR3 coding sequence is TGTGCCAGCAGCTACCAACGGACTAGCGGGGTTTACGAGCAGTACTTC. The encoded protein is CASSYQRTSGVYEQYF.

The genes are TRBV5-1 and TRBJ2-7, with D perhaps being TRBD1 or TRBD2 (6 bases each). Germline V gene data show CDR1 as SGHRS and CDR2 as YFSETQ. Trimming shortened V by 1 base and J by 2 bases, and 16 bases separated the two germline ends. This CDR3 spans 16 amino acids. The CDR3 DNA follows: TGCGCCAGCAGCTTGACCGGGGGCGGGTTCCCCTACGAGCAGTACTTC. This translates into CASSLTGGGFPYEQYF.

J is TRBJ2-1 and V is TRBV11-3; 8 bases are a match to TRBD2. The CDR3 sequence is 13 residues long. Trimming cost V 4 bases and J 5 bases; bases outside gene matches: 1. The germline CDR1 and CDR2 sequences are SGHNT and YENEEA. CDR3 DNA: TGTGCCAGCAGCTATAGCGGGAACAATGAGCAGTTCTTC. It specifies CASSYSGNNEQFF.

The CDR3 sequence is CASSYSGGLGLGEQYF. The DNA for the CDR3 is TGTGCCAGCAGTTACTCGGGCGGGCTGGGCCTCGGCGAGCAGTACTTC. V is TRBV6-5 and J is TRBJ2-7; a weak D match, TRBD2 (5 bases). Trimming cost V 0 bases and J 6 bases, with 18 bases left between them. Germline V gene lookup returns CDR1 MNHEY and CDR2 SVGAGI. The CDR3 is 16 residues long.

The V and J genes are TRBV6-5 and TRBJ1-1; the match to TRBD1 covers 8 bases. Germline lookup yields CDR1 MNHEY and CDR2 SVGAGI. This CDR3 has 14 residues. Trimming cost V 6 bases and J 7 bases; bases outside gene matches: 10. The CDR3 reads CASSPDRGHGEAFF. DNA for the CDR3: TGTGCCAGCAGCCCCGACAGGGGCCACGGTGAAGCTTTCTTT.

The chain couples TRBV7-9 to TRBJ1-4, with 10 bases identical to TRBD1. Germline V gene lookup returns CDR1 SEHNR and CDR2 FQNEAQ (reference sequence). The CDR3 extends over 15 amino acids. V shed 5 bases and J 8 bases; nucleotides not matched to a gene: 8. This chain's CDR3 is CASSPWTGGGEKLFF. Written as DNA, the CDR3 is TGTGCCAGCAGCCCTTGGACAGGGGGGGGAGAAAAACTGTTTTTT. The full variable domain, completed using reference TRBV7-9 and TRBJ1-4, is DTGVSQNPRHKITKRGQNVTFRCDPISEHNRLYWYRQTLGQGPEFLTYFQNEAQLEKSRLLSDRFSAERPKGSFSTLEIQRTEQGDSAMYLCASSPWTGGGEKLFFGSGTQLSVL.

The V gene is TRBV7-6, the J gene TRBJ2-7; the D is unclear. The CDR3 covers 14 residues. Per the germline V gene, CDR1 is SGHVS and CDR2 is FNYEAQ. The V and J ends lost 5 bases and 3 bases respectively, with 14 bases between them. The CDR3 DNA sequence: TGTGCCAGCAGCACTCCAGATTCTCTCTACGAGCAGTACTTC. Protein sequence: CASSTPDSLYEQYF.

The chain uses TRBV18 and TRBJ1-3; D is unresolved. This CDR3 is built from 16 residues. Trimming pared 0 bases from V and 0 bases from J, leaving 9 bases between. From germline, CDR1 is KGHSH and CDR2 LQKENI. CDR3 DNA: TGTGCCAGCTCACCACCGGTTCAGATCTCTGGAAACACCATATATTTT. This sequence encodes CASSPPVQISGNTIYF.

J is TRBJ2-7 and V is TRBV4-1, with 8 bases matching TRBD1. CDR1 and CDR2 (germline): MGHRA, YSYEKL. Unmatched junction bases numbered 7, after V lost 0 bases and J lost 6 bases. The CDR3 covers 15 residues. The CDR3 nucleotides are TGCGCCAGCAGCCAAGATAGACGGACAGGGATCGAGCAGTACTTC. It encodes CASSQDRRTGIEQYF.

The J gene is TRBJ2-7, the V gene TRBV18; D is ambiguous. Germline lookup yields CDR1 KGHSH and CDR2 LQKENI. The CDR3 spans 14 residues. Trimming took off 2 bases at V and 2 bases at J, with 10 bases between the two ends. CDR3 region: CASSPDSRTYEQYF. The DNA of the CDR3 is TGTGCCAGCTCACCAGATAGCAGAACCTACGAGCAGTACTTC.

As concerns this clone: One end of the junction varies from germline; a read error may be responsible. V and J are TRBV19 and TRBJ2-5; perhaps TRBD2 as D (5 bases). Germline V gene data show CDR1 as LNHDA and CDR2 as SQIVND (reference sequence). The CDR3 runs to 13 residues. The CDR3 nucleotides read TGTGCCAGTAGTATTGCGGGCCGTCAGGCCCTCCACTTC. Translating gives CASSIAGRQALHF.

The CDR3 DNA reads as TGTGCCAGCTCACCCCTCGGGGGACAGGGGAACACTGAAGCTTTCTTT. Protein sequence: CASSPLGGQGNTEAFF. The chain has TRBV18 and TRBJ1-1; 9 bases align to TRBD1. The germline CDR1 and CDR2 sequences are KGHSH and LQKENI. The CDR3 loop spans 16 amino acids. With 3 bases clipped from V and 1 base from J, the junction kept 6 bases outside the gene matches.

This clone was observed at least ten times. The chain is built from TRBV11-3 and TRBJ2-2; D might be TRBD1 or TRBD2, each matching 5 bases. V was trimmed by 3 bases and J by 0 bases, leaving 8 bases between them. The V gene's germline CDR1 is SGHNT and CDR2 YENEEA. The CDR3 consists of 15 residues. As DNA, the CDR3 is TGTGCCAGCAGCTTTGAGGGGACGAACACCGGGGAGCTGTTTTTT. Its protein is CASSFEGTNTGELFF.

This chain links TRBV28 with TRBJ2-7; TRBD2 aligns across 11 bases. CDR1 is MDHEN, CDR2 SYDVKM, per germline. This CDR3 is 15 amino acids long. The junction had 7 bases not matched to a gene; V was cut back by 5 bases and J by 4 bases. The CDR3 spells CASSARLAGRYEQYF. The CDR3 DNA follows: TGTGCCAGCAGTGCAAGACTAGCGGGGCGTTACGAGCAGTACTTC.